This T cell receptor beta chain comes out of a study of blood T cells in healthy people across ages. Study context: About one barcoded beta molecule per two T cells was the capture yield of template switching. General study findings and limits: Older individuals had lower TCR beta diversity per million T cells (the decline was roughly linear).

Combining a sample-barcoded 5' primer with a J-beta primer mix, a second PCR ran for 7 to 11 cycles. TCRdb fed the 5' RACE reads into MiXCR, producing one record per CDR3 protein. The sample records around 650,000 distinct CDR3 sequences, around 41% being singletons. About this clonotype itself: Its antigen is not known.

The CDR3 length is 10 residues. The V gene's germline CDR1 is MDHEN and CDR2 SYDVKM. Between the trimmed V and J ends, which lost 5 bases and 8 bases, there was a span of 3 bases. In each sample, at least 6.5 million PBMCs were isolated. Total RNA was isolated from each sample in quantities of at least 5 micrograms. The chain carries TRBV28 and TRBJ2-2; no clear D gene. Material: blood. The TCR originated in a man older than 75 in good health. The CDR3 sequence is CASSQGELFF. The CDR3 region has the DNA TGTGCCAGCAGTCAAGGGGAGCTGTTTTTT.